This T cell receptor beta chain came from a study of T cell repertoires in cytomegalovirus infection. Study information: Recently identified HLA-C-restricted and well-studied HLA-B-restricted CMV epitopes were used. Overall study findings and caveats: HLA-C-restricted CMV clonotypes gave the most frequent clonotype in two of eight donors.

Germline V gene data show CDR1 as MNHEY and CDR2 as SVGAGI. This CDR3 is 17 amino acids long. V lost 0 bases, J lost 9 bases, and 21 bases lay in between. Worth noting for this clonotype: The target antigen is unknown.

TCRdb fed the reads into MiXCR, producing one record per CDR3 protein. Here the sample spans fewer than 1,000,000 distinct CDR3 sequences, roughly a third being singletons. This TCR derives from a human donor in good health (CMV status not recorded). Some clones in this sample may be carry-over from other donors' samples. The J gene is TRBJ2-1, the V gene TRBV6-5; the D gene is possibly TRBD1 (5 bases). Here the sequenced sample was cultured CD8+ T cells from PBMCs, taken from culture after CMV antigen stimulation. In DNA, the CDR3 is TGTGCCAGCAGTTACTCGACGCTCGACAGTCGGTGGGTTGAGCAGTTCTTC. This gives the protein CASSYSTLDSRWVEQFF.